This TCR beta chain was identified during a study of long-term antiretroviral therapy in people with HIV. Across the study: The immediate-ART recommendation dates to 2015, and the earliest samples predate it by about a decade. Study outcomes and limitations: Clonotypes expanded prior to ART showed repertoire dominance at all sampled time points.

The germline gives CDR1 MNHEY, CDR2 SVGAGI. CDR3 length equals 16 residues. Trimming cost V 4 bases and J 2 bases, with 17 bases left between them. Sequencing relied on immunoSEQ assay v3.0, run at survey level. Sequencing was performed with immunoSEQ multiplex PCR; in TCRdb, only in-frame clones are kept and a portion is missing. The table lists 23,000 or so clones, approximately 79% of them singletons. In the case of this clone: Its specificity is unknown.

The J gene is TRBJ2-5, the V gene TRBV6-5, with D perhaps matching TRBD1 (5 bases). This sample comprised unsorted PBMCs, obtained 2.1 years after starting antiretroviral therapy. The source of this sequence is a man aged 25-45 years with HIV. The CDR3 nucleotides are TGTGCCAGCAGTTCTAATGGGGCCAGGGTGCAAGAGACCCAGTACTTC. Translating gives CASSSNGARVQETQYF.